The rows below give T cell receptor beta chains drawn from one sample of a study of cytomegalovirus exposure and HLA in healthy donors. Assay used: immunoSEQ multiplex PCR; TCRdb lists only in-frame clones, some missing. The sample includes around 130,000 clones, about 80% seen only once; the top ten take more than 2.5%. Sequenced input: PBMCs. The receptors stem from a male donor in good health and CMV-seronegative. The CDR3 runs from the conserved cysteine through the conserved F or W. A D gene is named only where the DNA matches it firmly. Rows give clone size only sometimes, using once, few, many, or a class for an expanded clone.

>NA|TRBV7-9|NA|TRBJ2-7
TGTGCCAGCAGCAAGGCCGGGACATCCTACGAGCAGTACTTC
CASSKAGTSYEQYF
>NA|TRBV21-1|once|TRBJ2-7
TGTGCCAGCAGCAGGAACCGGGACAGGGGTAGCGAGCAGTACTTC
CASSRNRDRGSEQYF
>NA|TRBV30|NA|TRBJ1-2
TGTGCCTGGAGCTCGGGACAAGCTAACTATGGCTACACCTTC
CAWSSGQANYGYTF
>NA|TRBV19|NA|TRBJ2-6
TGTGCCAGTAGTTTACCAAACTCTGGGGCCAACGGCCTGACTTTC
CASSLPNSGANGLTF
>TRBD2|TRBV5-8|NA|TRBJ2-3
TGTGCCAGCGTAAGGATGGCTAGCGGGGGGTATAGCACAGATACGCAGTATTTT
CASVRMASGGYSTDTQYF
>TRBD1|TRBV7-9|NA|TRBJ2-5
TGTGCCAGCAGCTCCGGACAGGATTACCAAGAGACCCAGTACTTC
CASSSGQDYQETQYF
>NA|TRBV2|NA|TRBJ1-5
TGTGCCAGCAGTGACCACCAGGCCGCATATCAGCCCCAGCATTTT
CASSDHQAAYQPQHF
>NA|TRBV29-1|NA|TRBJ1-1
TGCAGCGTGTCAGAACCCCTTGAAGCTTTCTTT
CSVSEPLEAFF
>NA|TRBV28|NA|TRBJ2-2
TGTGCCAGCAAAACCCCCCCAGGGAAGGGAACCGGGGAGCTGTTTTTT
CASKTPPGKGTGELFF
>TRBD2|TRBV27|NA|TRBJ2-7
TGTGCCAGCAGTCTAGCGGGAAACTACGAGCAGTACTTC
CASSLAGNYEQYF
>NA|TRBV9|NA|TRBJ1-2
TGTGCCAGCAGCGGAGGGTTGGGCTACACCTTC
CASSGGLGYTF
>NA|TRBV5-1|NA|TRBJ2-3
TGCGCCAGCAGCTTGACGGGAGTTGGGACAGATACGCAGTATTTT
CASSLTGVGTDTQYF
>NA|TRBV27|NA|TRBJ2-3
TGTGCCAGCAGTTTCCTGGCTAGCACAGATACGCAGTATTTT
CASSFLASTDTQYF
>NA|TRBV29-1|few|TRBJ2-7
TGCAGCGTTGTTTCAGAGGCAGGGGTTGTCTCCTACGAGCAGTACTTC
CSVVSEAGVVSYEQYF
>TRBD1|TRBV18|NA|TRBJ2-1
TGTGCCAGCTCGAAGCCGGGACAGGGCTACAATGAGCAGTTCTTC
CASSKPGQGYNEQFF
>TRBD1|TRBV11-2|NA|TRBJ1-3
TGTGCCAGCAGCTTAGCAGGGGGCTTGGCAGGAAACACCATATATTTT
CASSLAGGLAGNTIYF
>TRBD2|TRBV5-4|NA|TRBJ2-7
TGTGCCAGCAGCACCCCGGAGACTAGCGGCTCATCCTACGAGCAGTACTTC
CASSTPETSGSSYEQYF
>TRBD1|TRBV7-9|NA|TRBJ1-2
TGTTCCAGCAGCCAAGGACAGGGGTTTCACTATGGCTACACCTTC
CSSSQGQGFHYGYTF
>TRBD2|TRBV13|once|TRBJ2-1
TGTGCCAGCAGCCTAGGACTAGCGGGCTACAATGAGCAGTTCTTC
CASSLGLAGYNEQFF
>NA|TRBV5-1|many|TRBJ2-3
TGCGCCAGCAGCTTGCCTACTAGCACAGATACGCAGTATTTT
CASSLPTSTDTQYF
>TRBD2|TRBV27|NA|TRBJ2-3
TGTGCCAGCAGTCCTATCCCACTAGCGGGGGGGCGGGGAGATACGCAGTATTTT
CASSPIPLAGGRGDTQYF
>NA|TRBV12-1|NA|TRBJ2-7
TGTGCCAGCAGCTCTCGCATGACACTGCCCCGTTCCGAGCAGTACTTC
CASSSRMTLPRSEQYF
>TRBD1|TRBV2|NA|TRBJ1-2
TGTGCCAGCAGTGGGAACAGGGGATTCGGCTATGGTGGCTACACCTTC
CASSGNRGFGYGGYTF
>NA|TRBV19|NA|TRBJ1-4
TGTGCCAGTAGTATACGGCAGAGCGCAACTAATGAAAAACTGTTTTTT
CASSIRQSATNEKLFF
>NA|TRBV19|once|TRBJ2-7
TGTGCCAGTAGTCTCGGCAGGGGCTCCTACGAGCAGTACTTC
CASSLGRGSYEQYF
>NA|TRBV10-1|NA|TRBJ2-4
TGCGCCAGCAGTGAGTCCGGGGCCAAAAACATTCAGTACTTC
CASSESGAKNIQYF
>NA|TRBV6-5|once|TRBJ1-6
TGTGCCAGCAGCAGTCCGGGACACAATAATTCACCCCTCCACTTT
CASSSPGHNNSPLHF
>TRBD2|TRBV5-1|NA|TRBJ2-7
TGCGCCAGCAGACCAGGACTAGCGGGAGGGTCCTACGAGCAGTACTTC
CASRPGLAGGSYEQYF
>NA|TRBV7-6|once|TRBJ2-1
TGTGCCAGCAGCTTAGCGGGCAGCTCCTACAATGAGCAGTTCTTC
CASSLAGSSYNEQFF
>TRBD1|TRBV29-1|few|TRBJ2-7
TGCAGCGTTGAAGACCGGACAGGGGTCTCCTACGAGCAGTACTTC
CSVEDRTGVSYEQYF
>TRBD1|TRBV7-2|NA|TRBJ2-7
TGTGCCAGCAGCTGGGACAGATTCTACGAGCAGTACTTC
CASSWDRFYEQYF
>NA|TRBV6-5|NA|TRBJ2-7
TGTGCCAGCAGTTACTCGCCGGGAGAAACCTACGAGCAGTACTTC
CASSYSPGETYEQYF